Shown below are 14 T cell receptor delta chains from a single sample sequenced in a study of γδ T cells in repeated Plasmodium falciparum infection. Gammadelta T cells were flow-sorted from PBMC into Vgamma9/Vdelta2+ and Vdelta2-negative populations for bulk analysis. TCRdb re-processed the multiplex PCR reads via CATT. The sample lists 90,000 or so delta-chain clones; over 0.75% were seen once. The sequencing sample was made of gamma-delta T cells from blood. The origin of the receptors is a pool of human donors (malaria-infected and uninfected, not separated).

In this sample, this clone turned up a few times. A read error likely explains this, since a far larger clone differs by one base. Other DNA sequences in the sample encode the same CDR3. The J gene has no call, while the V gene is TRDV1; TRDD3 is the table's D call and was not checked against the DNA. The CDR3 is 18 amino acids. Germline-derived CDR1 and CDR2 are TSWWSYY and QGS. In DNA form, the CDR3 reads TGTGCTCTTGGGGAACACTGGGGGATATTATCGTACACCGATAAGCTCATCTTT. This translates into CALGEHWGILSYTDKLIF.

This clone was seen at least ten times. This sequence is one base from a far larger clone and is likely a read error. Other DNA variants within this sample encode the same CDR3. The gene calls are TRDV2 and TRDJ1, with TRDD3 matching over 13 bases. The CDR3 contains 17 residues. The V gene end was trimmed by 3 bases and the J gene end by 4 bases; junction bases not matched to a gene: 10. CDR1 is GEAIGNYY and CDR2 is EKD in the germline V gene. CDR3 amino acids: CACDALLGDTRDDKLIF. CDR3 coding DNA: TGTGCCTGTGACGCATTACTGGGGGATACGCGGGACGATAAACTCATCTTT.

A note on this clone: A far bigger clonotype differs at one base, so this is likely a read error. Other nucleotide sequences in the sample specify the same CDR3. The CDR3: CACDTLESLGGLTDKLIF. The CDR3 DNA is TGTGCCTGTGACACGCTGGAGTCGCTGGGGGGATTGACCGATAAACTCATCTTT. J is TRDJ1 and V is TRDV2; 7 nucleotides agree with TRDD3. Matching the DNA to germline supplied the J gene, which TCRdb does not give. The J segment lost 2 bases and the V segment lost 1 base, leaving 15 bases of the junction unmatched. CDR1 GEAIGNYY and CDR2 EKD come from the germline V gene. The CDR3 totals 18 residues.

This clone showed up just a few times. The protein TCRdb gives is from a much larger clone and does not agree with this DNA's translation at residue 5, likely a read error; the protein shown here comes from the DNA. V and J are TRAV36/DV7 and TRDJ1; 7 bases map to TRDD3. CDR3 length: 18 amino acids. V was pared by 4 bases and J by 0 bases, with 18 bases of the junction left unmatched. The germline V gene encodes CDR1 VTNFRS and CDR2 LTSSGIE (reference sequence). The CDR3 reads CAVMSPGDKGPYTDKLIF. The CDR3 bases are TGTGCTGTGATGAGTCCCGGGGATAAGGGGCCGTACACCGATAAACTCATCTTT. Complete variable domain (other parts from reference TRAV36/DV7 and TRDJ1): EDKVVQSPLSLVVHEGDTVTLNCSYEVTNFRSLLWYKQEKKAPTFLFMLTSSGIEKKSGRLSSILDKKELSSILNITATQTGDSAIYLCAVMSPGDKGPYTDKLIFGKGTRVTVEP.

In regard to this clone: This likely traces to a read error, being one base from a far larger clone. The identical CDR3 is also encoded by other nucleotide sequences in the sample. Here the V gene is TRDV1, but the J gene went uncalled; TRDD3 reflects the table's D call only, with no check against the DNA. The germline gives CDR1 TSWWSYY, CDR2 QGS. The CDR3 runs to 18 residues. This CDR3 is CALGEYPGISNYTDKLIF. Written as DNA, the CDR3 is TGTGCTCTTGGGGAGTACCCGGGGATATCCAATTACACCGATAAACTCATTTTT.

A few counts support this clone. This probably arose from a read error, given a far larger clone one base away. The same CDR3 also results from other DNA sequences found in this sample. The V segment is TRDV1, and no J call was made; the table gives TRDD3 as D, unverified against the DNA. CDR3 size: 14 residues. Germline assignment: CDR1 TSWWSYY and CDR2 QGS. CDR3 coding DNA: TGTGCTCTTGGGGTCCAGGTACTGGGGGAAAAACTCATCTTC. Residues: CALGVQVLGEKLIF.

This clone showed up just a few times. The protein TCRdb lists belongs to a much larger clone and differs from this DNA's translation at residue 5, which points to a read error; the protein shown is made from the DNA. The chain is built from TRDV1 and TRDJ1; possibly TRDD3 for D (6 bases). TCRdb offers no J gene call, so here the DNA was matched to germline to obtain one. Trimming removed 4 bases from V and 4 bases from J, with 34 bases in between. Germline CDR1 is TSWWSYY and CDR2 is QGS. This CDR3 region has 21 residues. CDR3 protein: CALGGTSANTGNPVSFDKLIF. The CDR3, as DNA: TGTGCTCTTGGGGGAACCTCCGCCAATACTGGGAACCCCGTCTCCTTCGATAAACTCATCTTT.

This clone was observed many times. The chain employs TRDV1 and TRDJ1; TRDD3 agrees at 9 bases. The J gene was missing in TCRdb and was found by matching the end of the DNA to germline. Germline values: CDR1 TSWWSYY, CDR2 QGS. Unmatched junction bases numbered 12, after V lost 6 bases and J lost 7 bases. The CDR3 consists of 15 residues. In DNA, the CDR3 is TGTGCTCTTGGCCCATTTCACAGGGGGATACCTAAACTCATCTTT. It yields the protein CALGPFHRGIPKLIF.

This clone was counted many times. TCRdb records a much larger clone's protein for this DNA, with a difference at residue 22 that likely arises from a read error; the protein given is the translation of the DNA. Here the V gene is TRDV2, but the J gene went uncalled; TRDD3, as called in the table, went unchecked against the DNA. This CDR3 has 23 residues. Germline assignment: CDR1 GEAIGNYY and CDR2 EKD. This CDR3 reads CACDLRHLENLLGDTPRSDKLTF. Written as DNA, the CDR3 is TGTGCCTGTGACCTTCGCCATCTAGAGAATTTACTGGGGGACACACCCCGCTCCGATAAACTCACCTTT.

Notes on this clone: Since a far larger clone is one base different, this is likely a read error. This sample includes further DNA sequences coding for the same CDR3. This chain joins TRDV2 and TRDJ1; tentatively, D is TRDD3 (6 bases). TCRdb offers no J gene call, so here the DNA was matched to germline to obtain one. The CDR3 is 15 amino acids. In germline, CDR1 is GEAIGNYY, CDR2 EKD. Trimming cost V 6 bases and J 2 bases, with 18 bases left between them. The CDR3 DNA is TGTGCCTGTAACTACCTTGGGGGGAGTACCGATAAACTCATCTTT. This encodes CACNYLGGSTDKLIF.

This clone was observed a handful of times. The TCRdb protein, from a much larger clone, departs from this DNA's translation at residue 6, likely by read error; the protein shown derives from the DNA. The CDR3 is CACRPWDTDKLIF. The CDR3 region has the DNA TGTGCCTGTCGTCCTTGGGACACCGATAAACTCATCTTT. The rearrangement links TRDV2 to TRDJ1; D gene uncertain. In the absence of a J gene in TCRdb, the DNA was matched to germline to assign it here. The CDR3 has 13 amino acids. Deletions cut 6 bases from V and 0 bases from J, with 10 bases between. Germline CDR1 is GEAIGNYY and CDR2 is EKD.

As concerns this clone: Translating this DNA gives a protein that differs at residue 9 from the TCRdb one, which belongs to a much larger clone; a read error is likely, and the protein shown is this translation. V is TRDV1 and J is TRDJ1; 9 bases match TRDD3. The J gene was not available in TCRdb and was assigned here by matching the DNA to germline segments. The CDR3 is 19 residues long. Losses at the gene ends were 5 bases for V and 3 bases for J; bases not matched to a gene: 19. CDR1 and CDR2 from the germline V gene are TSWWSYY and QGS. This chain's CDR3 is CALGTFFPTGIRSPDKLIF. In nucleotides, the CDR3 is TGTGCTCTTGGGACTTTTTTTCCTACGGGGATACGCAGCCCCGATAAACTCATCTTT.

In regard to this clone: Translating this DNA gives a protein that differs at residue 10 from the TCRdb one, which belongs to a much larger clone; a read error is likely, and the protein shown is this translation. V gene TRDV2 was called; the J gene was not. CDR3 length equals 12 residues. Germline V lookup: CDR1 GEAIGNYY, CDR2 EKD. CDR3 sequence (DNA): TGTGCCTGTGACACCGGACGTTCGGCTCACATCTTT. This sequence encodes CACDTGRSAHIF.

In this sample, this clone turned up a few times. This sequence is one base from a far larger clone and is likely a read error. At the DNA level, this CDR3 is encoded by other sequences in the same sample as well. The genes are TRDV2 and TRDJ1; 10 bases fit TRDD3. TCRdb lists no J gene, so it was determined here by aligning the DNA to germline. Trimming cost V 7 bases and J 4 bases; bases outside gene matches: 14. This CDR3 is 16 amino acids long. Germline V lookup: CDR1 GEAIGNYY, CDR2 EKD. CDR3 residues: CAWGFSYWGILDKLIF. DNA for the CDR3: TGTGCCTGGGGATTCTCGTACTGGGGGATTCTCGATAAACTCATCTTT.